These 26 T cell receptor beta chains came from one sample sequenced in a study of shared clonotypes between healthy human individuals (dated by TCRdb to 2018 to 2021). Library preparation was by the immunoSEQ multiplex PCR assay. This immuneACCESS table, as held by TCRdb, lists in-frame sequences with V and J called but not all clones. Of the missing ones, under half trace to an unresolved V gene in checked studies; the others have no known cause. For this sample there are approximately 2,000,000 clones; 85% to 95% appear just once. 0.37% of the sample lies in the top ten. Sequenced input: naive CD4+ T cells from PBMCs. Reading the label with the study, this specimen's cell subset or site is: CD45RA+ positively selected. Receptor source: a man younger than 30 in good health. Some clones in this sample may be carry-over from other donors' samples.

The V call is TRBV5-1, the J call TRBJ2-3; D remains unclear. Germline V gives CDR1 SGHRS, CDR2 YFSETQ. This CDR3 is built from 16 residues. V gave up 4 bases and J gave up 3 bases, with 18 bases separating them. The CDR3 sequence: CASSTGALMGTDTQYF. In nucleotides, the CDR3 is TGCGCCAGCAGCACCGGAGCCTTAATGGGGACAGATACGCAGTATTTT.

The V call is TRBV12-5, the J call TRBJ1-1; D is possibly TRBD1 (5 bases). CDR1 is LGHNT, CDR2 FRNRAP, per germline. This CDR3 contains 14 residues. The V end lost 4 bases, the J end lost 6 bases, and 15 bases lay between the germline ends. CDR3 sequence reads: CASGSNGGMAEAFF. The CDR3 coding sequence is TGTGCTAGTGGTTCGAATGGGGGTATGGCTGAAGCTTTCTTT. The full variable domain, its missing parts supplied by reference TRBV12-5 and TRBJ1-1, is DARVTQTPRHKVTEMGQEVTMRCQPILGHNTVFWYRQTMMQGLELLAYFRNRAPLDDSGMPKDRFSAEMPDATLATLKIQPSEPRDSAVYFCASGSNGGMAEAFFGQGTRLTVV.

The rearrangement joins TRBV4-3 to TRBJ2-1; maybe TRBD1 (6 bases). The length of the CDR3 is 13 residues. V lost 5 bases and J lost 8, with 13 bases in between. Per germline, CDR1 LGHNA and CDR2 YSLEER. CDR3 in DNA: TGCGCCAGCAGCAGGGGGTTCGAACATGAGCAGTTCTTC. Protein product: CASSRGFEHEQFF.

This clone occurred once. The chain links TRBV28 to TRBJ1-5; 7 bases align to TRBD1. This CDR3 is 16 amino acids long. Trimming removed 1 base from V and 0 bases from J; junction bases left unmatched: 3. Germline-derived CDR1 and CDR2 are MDHEN and SYDVKM. For the CDR3, the DNA is TGTGCCAGCAGTTTATCGGGACAGTATAGCAATCAGCCCCAGCATTTT. Translating gives CASSLSGQYSNQPQHF.

The chain has TRBV7-2 and TRBJ1-1; D not certain. V lost 2 bases and J lost 4, with 2 bases in between. Germline loops: CDR1 SGHTA, CDR2 FQGNSA. This CDR3 is built from 11 residues. CDR3 sequence: CASSLSTEAFF. The CDR3 region has the DNA TGTGCCAGCAGCTTAAGCACTGAAGCTTTCTTT.

As to this clone: The sample has other DNA sequences that encode this CDR3 too. The V call is TRBV10-3, the J call TRBJ2-7; unclear D gene. The CDR3 contains 11 residues. V was shortened by 4 bases and J by 6 bases, with 7 bases between the two germline ends. Germline V lookup: CDR1 ENHRY, CDR2 SYGVKD. The CDR3 DNA is TGTGCCATCAGTGTAAGTGGCGAGCAGTACTTC. This translates into CAISVSGEQYF.

Note on this clone: The same CDR3 arises from other DNA sequences in this sample as well. The chain carries TRBV5-1 and TRBJ2-3; 9 nucleotides line up with TRBD2. With V trimmed by 2 bases and J by 1 base, 2 bases remained unmatched. CDR3 length: 15 amino acids. The germline gives CDR1 SGHRS, CDR2 YFSETQ. DNA of the CDR3: TGCGCCAGCAGCTTACCTAGCGGGGGCACAGATACGCAGTATTTT. Its translation is CASSLPSGGTDTQYF.

The V call is TRBV7-9, the J call TRBJ2-5; 10 positions agree with TRBD1. The CDR3 spans 16 residues. V lost 0 bases and J lost 5; bases outside the gene matches: 6. The V gene's germline CDR1 is SEHNR and CDR2 FQNEAQ (reference sequence). The CDR3 spells CASSLAGTGVGETQYF. As DNA, the CDR3 is TGTGCCAGCAGCTTAGCGGGGACAGGGGTCGGGGAGACCCAGTACTTC.

This clone appeared once. The rearrangement links TRBV7-2 to TRBJ2-7; 8 bases align to TRBD2. This CDR3 is built from 14 residues. From germline, CDR1 is SGHTA and CDR2 FQGNSA. Unmatched junction bases numbered 3, after V lost 1 base and J lost 4 bases. This CDR3 reads CASSLVLAEYEQYF. The CDR3 DNA sequence: TGTGCCAGCAGCTTAGTACTAGCGGAGTACGAGCAGTACTTC.

The chain links TRBV12-2 to TRBJ2-7; the D segment call TRBD1 is taken from the table without a DNA check. TRBV12-2 is noted as a pseudogene. This CDR3 is built from 18 residues. In nucleotides, the CDR3 is TGTGCAAGTCGCCCCCCGTGGGGGCTTCCTTACTCGATCTACGAGCAGTACTTC. Translated, it gives CASRPPWGLPYSIYEQYF.

This clone was found a few times. The rearrangement joins TRBV7-2 to TRBJ1-5; D is unresolved. V was pared by 5 bases and J by 2 bases, with 7 bases between. The germline V gene encodes CDR1 SGHTA and CDR2 FQGNSA. This CDR3 comprises 13 residues. CDR3 loop: CASSRSGNQPQHF. CDR3 DNA sequence: TGTGCCAGCAGCCGGTCGGGCAATCAGCCCCAGCATTTT.

The chain employs TRBV7-2 and TRBJ2-7; 11 bases line up with TRBD2. The CDR3 is 15 amino acids. Per the germline V gene, CDR1 is SGHTA and CDR2 is FQGNSA. With 5 bases clipped from V and 2 bases from J, the junction kept 5 bases outside the gene matches. CDR3 protein: CASSPTSGGPYEQYF. As DNA, the CDR3 is TGTGCCAGCAGCCCTACTAGCGGGGGACCCTACGAGCAGTACTTC.

The V call is TRBV28, the J call TRBJ2-7, with a tentative D call TRBD2 (6 bases). Between the trimmed V and J ends, which lost 5 bases and 3 bases, there was a span of 11 bases. Germline V gene sequence: CDR1 MDHEN, CDR2 SYDVKM. This CDR3 contains 13 residues. CDR3 sequence: CASSGGLGYEQYF. The CDR3 DNA sequence: TGTGCCAGCAGTGGGGGACTGGGCTACGAGCAGTACTTC.

The V call is TRBV29-1, the J call TRBJ2-7; D uncertain. The germline V gene has CDR1 SQVTM and CDR2 ANQGSEA. V was trimmed by 7 bases and J by 5 bases, leaving 18 bases between them. This CDR3 region has 13 residues. CDR3 bases: TGCAGCGCTATTGTGGGGAACGGCGACGAGCAGTACTTC. Protein sequence: CSAIVGNGDEQYF.

The genes are TRBV6-1 and TRBJ1-1; a weak D match, TRBD1 (6 bases). Trimming shortened V by 6 bases and J by 6 bases, and 11 bases separated the two germline ends. The CDR3 totals 12 residues. Germline V lookup: CDR1 MNHNS, CDR2 SASEGT. The CDR3 coding sequence is TGTGCCAGCAGAGGACAGCACTCTGAAGCTTTCTTT. Its translation is CASRGQHSEAFF.

The chain employs TRBV25-1 and TRBJ2-7; 8 bases align to TRBD2. This CDR3 is 15 amino acids long. After removal of 0 bases from V and 8 bases from J, the junction contained 9 bases not matched to a gene. Germline V lookup: CDR1 MGHDK, CDR2 SYGVNS. CDR3 in amino acids: CASSEYDGGAEKQYF. The CDR3 bases are TGTGCCAGCAGTGAATATGACGGGGGGGCGGAAAAGCAGTACTTC.

Of note for this clone: Other DNA sequences of this sample code for an identical CDR3. This chain links TRBV5-1 with TRBJ2-7; the match to TRBD1 covers 10 bases. J gave up 2 bases and V 0 bases, and 2 bases lay outside the gene matches. The germline gives CDR1 SGHRS, CDR2 YFSETQ. This CDR3 has 15 amino acids. CDR3 coding DNA: TGCGCCAGCAGCTTGGCCGGACAGGGGGCCTACGAGCAGTACTTC. Translating it yields CASSLAGQGAYEQYF.

The chain joins TRBV5-1 to TRBJ2-3, with 8 bases aligning to TRBD2. This CDR3 spans 14 amino acids. V dropped 4 bases and J dropped 5; count of bases not matched to a gene: 6. CDR1 is SGHRS and CDR2 is YFSETQ in the germline V gene. CDR3 sequence: CASSLTSGLDTQYF. The CDR3 nucleotides read TGCGCCAGCAGCCTCACTAGCGGACTAGATACGCAGTATTTT.

This sequence joins TRBV10-1 and TRBJ1-5, with TRBD1 matching over 11 bases. Germline CDR1 WNHNN, CDR2 SYGVQD (reference sequence). This CDR3 is built from 16 residues. Trimming took 6 bases from V and 2 from J; bases not matched to a gene: 6. The CDR3 DNA reads TGCGCCAGCAGGGACAGGGGGCATAGCGGCAATCAGCCCCAGCATTTT. Translating it yields CASRDRGHSGNQPQHF.

V gene TRBV7-8 combines with J gene TRBJ2-1; D tentatively fits TRBD1 or TRBD2 (5 bases each). Germline CDR1 is SGHVS and CDR2 is FQNEAQ. The CDR3 length is 17 residues. V dropped 3 bases and J dropped 7 bases, with 22 bases sitting between them. Here the CDR3 DNA reads TGTGCCAGCAGCTTGATACCGGGAACAGGAATAAGGAATGAGCAGTTCTTC. Encoded protein: CASSLIPGTGIRNEQFF.

This clone was found once. The chain is built from TRBV29-1 and TRBJ1-4; 10 positions agree with TRBD1. The CDR3 totals 14 residues. Trimming removed 2 bases from V and 5 bases from J; junction bases left unmatched: 2. Germline CDR1 SQVTM, CDR2 ANQGSEA. The CDR3 sequence: CSVEMGQGNEKLFF. CDR3 DNA sequence: TGCAGCGTTGAAATGGGACAGGGGAATGAAAAACTGTTTTTT.

This chain links TRBV2 with TRBJ2-1; 11 bases map to TRBD2. J lost 4 bases, V lost 5 bases, and 4 bases had no gene match. This CDR3 comprises 15 residues. The germline V gene encodes CDR1 SNHLY and CDR2 FYNNEI. CDR3 sequence: CASSTSGSQYNEQFF. In nucleotides, the CDR3 is TGTGCCAGCAGTACTAGCGGGAGCCAGTACAATGAGCAGTTCTTC.

The chain couples TRBV11-2 to TRBJ2-4; 8 positions agree with TRBD2. Germline loops: CDR1 SGHAT, CDR2 FQNNGV. The CDR3 consists of 16 residues. Unmatched junction bases numbered 3, after V lost 1 base and J lost 1 base. Here the CDR3 reads CASSLGSGSAKNIQYF. The CDR3 bases are TGTGCCAGCAGCTTAGGGAGCGGGAGTGCCAAAAACATTCAGTACTTC.

About this clone itself: Different DNA sequences within this sample yield the same CDR3. V usage is TRBV30 and J usage is TRBJ1-5; TRBD1 matches 10 bases. The CDR3 consists of 14 residues. V lost 3 bases, J lost 6 bases, and 5 bases stayed unmatched. Germline V lookup: CDR1 GTSNPN, CDR2 SVGIG (reference sequence). The CDR3 region is CAWSLTGGGQPQHF. The CDR3 bases are TGTGCCTGGAGCCTGACAGGGGGCGGTCAGCCCCAGCATTTT.

On this clone itself: Its ends do not fully match the called genes, so a read error is possible. This rearrangement joins TRBV29-1 to TRBJ2-7; 7 bases match TRBD1. The CDR3 contains 12 residues. Germline V gene data show CDR1 as SQVTM and CDR2 as ANQGSEA. CDR3 sequence (DNA): TGCAGCGTTATTACGACAGGGAAGGAGCGGAGCTTC. It yields the protein CSVITTGKERSF.

V gene TRBV20-1 combines with J gene TRBJ2-1, with D hard to call. The CDR3 runs 11 residues. V was shortened by 5 bases and J by 7 bases, with 9 bases between the two germline ends. Germline CDR1 reads DFQATT; CDR2 reads SNEGSKA (reference sequence). The CDR3 reads CSAQMGNEQFF. The DNA for the CDR3 is TGCAGTGCTCAGATGGGTAATGAGCAGTTCTTC.